This TCR beta chain was sequenced for a study of T cell repertoires in cytomegalovirus infection. Study in general: Shared public TCR beta signatures pointed to both CMV infection and a matching HLA type. Study-wide results and limits: Pooled public TCR beta family frequency picked out CMV carriers with the relevant HLA. What dominated the ex vivo response were HLA-C-restricted CMV-specific TCR beta clonotypes.

For this clonotype: As yet, its antigen is unknown.

The V end was cut by 5 bases, the J end by 2 bases, with 15 bases between. This CDR3 region has 16 residues. In germline, CDR1 is SEHNR, CDR2 FQNEAQ (reference sequence). One entry per CDR3 protein results from TCRdb running MiXCR on the reads. The sample lists fewer than 550,000 distinct CDR3 sequences; about a quarter were seen once. This TCR was recovered from a human donor in good health (CMV status not recorded). Some clones in this sample may be carry-over from other donors' samples. This sequence joins TRBV7-9 and TRBJ1-4; tentative D call: TRBD1 (5 bases). The sample taken for sequencing was PBMCs. CDR3 region: CASSLVGADTNEKLFF. The DNA for the CDR3 is TGTGCCAGCAGCCTCGTCGGGGCCGACACTAATGAAAAACTGTTTTTT.